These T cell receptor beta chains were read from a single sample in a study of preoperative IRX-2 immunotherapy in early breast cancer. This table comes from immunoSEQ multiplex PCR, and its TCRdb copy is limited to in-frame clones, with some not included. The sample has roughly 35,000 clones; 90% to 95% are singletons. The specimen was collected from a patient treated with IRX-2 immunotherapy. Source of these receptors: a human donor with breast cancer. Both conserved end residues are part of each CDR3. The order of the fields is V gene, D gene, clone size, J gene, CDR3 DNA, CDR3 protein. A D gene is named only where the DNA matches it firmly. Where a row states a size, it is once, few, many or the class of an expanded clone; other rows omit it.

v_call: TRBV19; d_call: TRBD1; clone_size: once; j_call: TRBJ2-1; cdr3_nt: TGTGCCAGTAGTTTAGGACAGGGGTCGTACAATGAGCAGTTCTTC; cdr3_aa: CASSLGQGSYNEQFF
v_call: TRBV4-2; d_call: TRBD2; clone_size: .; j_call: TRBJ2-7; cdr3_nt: TGTGCCAGCAGCCAAGATCTAGCGGGCTACTACGAGCAGTACTTC; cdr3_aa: CASSQDLAGYYEQYF
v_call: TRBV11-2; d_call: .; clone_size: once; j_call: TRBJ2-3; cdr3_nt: TGTGCCAGCAGCTTAGTACGTCTTTACACAGATACGCAGTATTTT; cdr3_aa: CASSLVRLYTDTQYF
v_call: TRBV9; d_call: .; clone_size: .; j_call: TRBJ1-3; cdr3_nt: TGTGCCAGCAGGGGGAGCTCTGGAAACACCATATATTTT; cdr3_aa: CASRGSSGNTIYF
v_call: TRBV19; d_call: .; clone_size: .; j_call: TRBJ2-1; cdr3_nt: TGTGCCAGTAGTATAGTCCGGAGCTCCTACAATGAGCAGTTCTTC; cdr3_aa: CASSIVRSSYNEQFF
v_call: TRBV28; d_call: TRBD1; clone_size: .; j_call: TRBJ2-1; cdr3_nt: TGTGCCAGCAGTTCCCCCGGGACAGGGTCACCCAATGAGCAGTTCTTC; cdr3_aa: CASSSPGTGSPNEQFF
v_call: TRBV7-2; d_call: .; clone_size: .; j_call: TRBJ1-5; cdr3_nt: TGTGCCAGCAGCTCCATGACAGGCCGTAATCAGCCCCAGCATTTT; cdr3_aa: CASSSMTGRNQPQHF
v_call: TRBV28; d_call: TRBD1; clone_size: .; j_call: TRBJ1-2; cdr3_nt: TGTGCCAGCAGTTTAGGAGGCAGGGGGCTTGGCTACACCTTC; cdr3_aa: CASSLGGRGLGYTF
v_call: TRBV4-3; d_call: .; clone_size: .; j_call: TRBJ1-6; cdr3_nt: TGCGCCAGCAGCCTTCAAACATACAATTCACCCCTCCACTTT; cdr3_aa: CASSLQTYNSPLHF
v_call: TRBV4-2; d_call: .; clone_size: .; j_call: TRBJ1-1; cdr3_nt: TGTGCCAGCAGCCCTCAACGGGGGGGGCTTGGTGAAGCTTTCTTT; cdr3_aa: CASSPQRGGLGEAFF
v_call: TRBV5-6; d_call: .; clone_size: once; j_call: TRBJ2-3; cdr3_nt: TGTGCCAGCAGCTTTTCGAGCGGCTCCACAGATACGCAGTATTTT; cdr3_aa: CASSFSSGSTDTQYF
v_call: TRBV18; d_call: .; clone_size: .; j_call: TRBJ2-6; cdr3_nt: TGTGCCAGCTCACCTACCCTGCCAGGGCTGTTCTCTGGGGCCAACGTCCTGACTTTC; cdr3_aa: CASSPTLPGLFSGANVLTF
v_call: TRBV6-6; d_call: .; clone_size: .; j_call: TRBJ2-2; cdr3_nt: TGTGCCAGCAGTGCCGATAGTAAACGCACCGGGGAGCTGTTTTTT; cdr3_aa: CASSADSKRTGELFF
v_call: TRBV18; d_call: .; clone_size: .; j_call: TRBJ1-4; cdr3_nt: TGTGCCAGCTCACCACATGCGCCGGGGGGCCCGGCAGAAAAACTGTTTTTT; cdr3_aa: CASSPHAPGGPAEKLFF
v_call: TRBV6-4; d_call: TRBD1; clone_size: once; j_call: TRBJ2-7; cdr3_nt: TGTGCCAGCAGTGACTCGACTATCCGGGACAGGCCCTCCTACGAGCAGTACTTC; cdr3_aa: CASSDSTIRDRPSYEQYF
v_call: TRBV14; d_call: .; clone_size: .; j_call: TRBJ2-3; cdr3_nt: TGTGCCAGCAGCCAAGATCAGGGTTGGGATACGCAGTATTTT; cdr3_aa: CASSQDQGWDTQYF
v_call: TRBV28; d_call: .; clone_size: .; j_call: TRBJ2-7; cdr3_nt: TGTGCCAGCCGACTACCTTCCTACGAGCAGTACTTC; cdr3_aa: CASRLPSYEQYF